This T cell receptor beta chain was profiled in a study of OX40 agonist ivuxolimab in advanced cancers. At the level of the study: The dose of intravenous ivuxolimab that patients received every 2 weeks ranged from 0.01 to 10 mg/kg. Partial responses were recorded for three patients, including one with hepatocellular carcinoma and two with cutaneous melanoma. Study-wide findings and caveats: Dosing at 0.1 to 3.0 mg/kg was accompanied by clonal expansion of CD4+ and CD8+ blood T cells by week 6. At 0.1-3.0 mg/kg, partial responders had clonal expansion among the lowest observed.

As concerns this clone: Antigen unknown.

Assay used: immunoSEQ multiplex PCR; TCRdb lists only in-frame clones, some missing. The sample has approximately 67,000 clones; around nine tenths are singletons. The V segment lost 2 bases and the J segment 10 bases; nucleotides outside the gene matches: 11. The germline gives CDR1 SGHKS, CDR2 YYEKEE (reference sequence). The CDR3 is made up of 14 amino acids. The sequence came from an adult with an advanced solid tumor such as melanoma, head and neck, liver or kidney cancer. The material was CD4+ or CD8+ T cells sorted from blood, obtained in a trial of the OX40 agonist ivuxolimab. V and J are TRBV5-5 and TRBJ1-1; 7 bases match TRBD1. This chain's CDR3 is CASSLLGTDSPAFF. CDR3 sequence (DNA): TGTGCCAGCAGCTTACTAGGGACAGACAGTCCAGCTTTCTTT.